This is a list of T cell receptor beta chains from one sample in a study of cytomegalovirus exposure and HLA in healthy donors. Data came from immunoSEQ multiplex PCR; TCRdb stores just in-frame clones and leaves some out. Here the sample spans approximately 230,000 clones, about 88% being singletons. Sequenced: PBMCs. The source is a man younger than 30 in good health and CMV-seropositive. CDR3s include the opening cysteine and the closing phenylalanine or tryptophan. The D gene is left open where the match is weak. Not all rows give a size; the values are once, few, many and, for expanded clones, a class.

CDR3 length: 15
V gene: TRBV5-1
J gene: TRBJ1-1
D gene: -
clone size: -
CDR3 DNA: TGCGCCAGCAGGGCCCGAGGGGGTGAGGGCACTGAAGCTTTCTTT
CDR3 protein: CASRARGGEGTEAFF

CDR3 length: 15
V gene: TRBV6-5
J gene: TRBJ2-7
D gene: TRBD1
clone size: once
CDR3 DNA: TGTGCCAGCAGTTGGTACAGGGGAATCGGCTACGAGCAGTACTTC
CDR3 protein: CASSWYRGIGYEQYF

CDR3 length: 15
V gene: TRBV10-1
J gene: TRBJ2-5
D gene: TRBD2
clone size: -
CDR3 DNA: TGCGCCAGCAGTGAGGGGACTAGCGGGGGAGAGACCCAGTACTTC
CDR3 protein: CASSEGTSGGETQYF

CDR3 length: 14
V gene: TRBV19
J gene: TRBJ1-1
D gene: -
clone size: -
CDR3 DNA: TGTGCCAGTAGTATACTGGGGCGGAACACTGAAGCTTTCTTT
CDR3 protein: CASSILGRNTEAFF

CDR3 length: 15
V gene: TRBV30
J gene: TRBJ2-2
D gene: -
clone size: -
CDR3 DNA: TGTGCCTGGAGTACAGGGTTTGGAGTCACCGGGGAGCTGTTTTTT
CDR3 protein: CAWSTGFGVTGELFF

CDR3 length: 17
V gene: TRBV27
J gene: TRBJ2-1
D gene: -
clone size: -
CDR3 DNA: TGTGCCAGCAGCTCCACCCCTGTTGGCGGGCGCTACAATGAGCAGTTCTTC
CDR3 protein: CASSSTPVGGRYNEQFF

CDR3 length: 15
V gene: TRBV5-1
J gene: TRBJ2-4
D gene: -
clone size: -
CDR3 DNA: TGCGCCAGCAGCTTGGGCCTAGCTGACAAAAACATTCAGTACTTC
CDR3 protein: CASSLGLADKNIQYF

CDR3 length: 11
V gene: TRBV19
J gene: TRBJ2-1
D gene: -
clone size: -
CDR3 DNA: TGTGCCAGTAGCCTGACAGGACAGCAGTTCTTC
CDR3 protein: CASSLTGQQFF

CDR3 length: 14
V gene: TRBV5-4
J gene: TRBJ1-2
D gene: -
clone size: -
CDR3 DNA: TGTGCCAGCAGCGCACGAGCGGGGAGCTATGGCTACACCTTC
CDR3 protein: CASSARAGSYGYTF

CDR3 length: 13
V gene: TRBV6-6
J gene: TRBJ1-5
D gene: -
clone size: -
CDR3 DNA: TGTGCCAGCAGTTACCCCACGGGGGGGTACGAACATTTT
CDR3 protein: CASSYPTGGYEHF